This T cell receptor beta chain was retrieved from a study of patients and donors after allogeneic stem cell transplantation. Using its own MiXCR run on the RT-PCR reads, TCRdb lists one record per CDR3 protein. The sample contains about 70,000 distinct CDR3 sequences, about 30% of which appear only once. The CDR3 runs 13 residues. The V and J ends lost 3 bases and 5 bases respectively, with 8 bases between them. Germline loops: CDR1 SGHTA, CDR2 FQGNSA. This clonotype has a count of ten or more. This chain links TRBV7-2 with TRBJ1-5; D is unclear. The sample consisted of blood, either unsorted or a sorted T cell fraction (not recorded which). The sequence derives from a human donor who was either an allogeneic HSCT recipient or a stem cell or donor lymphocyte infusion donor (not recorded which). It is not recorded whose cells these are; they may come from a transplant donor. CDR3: CASSFGKHQPQHF. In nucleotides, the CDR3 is TGTGCCAGCAGCTTCGGGAAGCATCAGCCCCAGCATTTT.